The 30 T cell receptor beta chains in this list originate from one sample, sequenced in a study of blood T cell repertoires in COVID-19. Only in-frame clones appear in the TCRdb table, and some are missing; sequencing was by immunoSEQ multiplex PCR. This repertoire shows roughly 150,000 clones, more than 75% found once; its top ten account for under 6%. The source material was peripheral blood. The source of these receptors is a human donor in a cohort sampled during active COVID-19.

Here the CDR3 reads CASSEYGEQYF. Here the CDR3 DNA reads TGTGCCAGCAGTGAATACGGGGAGCAGTACTTC. V usage is TRBV2 and J usage is TRBJ2-7; no clear D. The CDR3 is 11 residues long. The V and J ends lost 2 bases and 7 bases respectively, with 6 bases between them. The germline V gene has CDR1 SNHLY and CDR2 FYNNEI.

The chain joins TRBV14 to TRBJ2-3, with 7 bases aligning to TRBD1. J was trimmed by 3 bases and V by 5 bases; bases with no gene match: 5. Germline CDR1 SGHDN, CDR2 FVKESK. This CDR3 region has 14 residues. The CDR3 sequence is CASSGRQGTDTQYF. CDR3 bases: TGTGCCAGCAGCGGCCGACAGGGAACAGATACGCAGTATTTT.

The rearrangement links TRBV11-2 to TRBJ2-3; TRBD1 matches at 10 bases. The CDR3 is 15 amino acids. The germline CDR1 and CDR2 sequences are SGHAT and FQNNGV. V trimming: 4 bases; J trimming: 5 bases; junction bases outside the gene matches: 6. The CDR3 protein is CASSYRTGGRDTQYF. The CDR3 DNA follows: TGTGCCAGCAGCTACCGGACAGGGGGAAGAGATACGCAGTATTTT.

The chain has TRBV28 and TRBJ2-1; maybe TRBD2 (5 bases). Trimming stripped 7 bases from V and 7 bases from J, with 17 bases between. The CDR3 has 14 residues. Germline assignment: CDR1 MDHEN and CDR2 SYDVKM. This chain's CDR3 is CASNTERRTNEQFF. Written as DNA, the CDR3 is TGTGCCAGCAATACGGAGAGGAGGACGAATGAGCAGTTCTTC.

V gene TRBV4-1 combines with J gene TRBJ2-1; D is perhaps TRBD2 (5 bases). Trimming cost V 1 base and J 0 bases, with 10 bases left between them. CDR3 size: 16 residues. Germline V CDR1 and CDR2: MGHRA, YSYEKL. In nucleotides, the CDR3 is TGCGCCAGCAGCCAAGTCGGGGAGACCTCCTACAATGAGCAGTTCTTC. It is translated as CASSQVGETSYNEQFF.

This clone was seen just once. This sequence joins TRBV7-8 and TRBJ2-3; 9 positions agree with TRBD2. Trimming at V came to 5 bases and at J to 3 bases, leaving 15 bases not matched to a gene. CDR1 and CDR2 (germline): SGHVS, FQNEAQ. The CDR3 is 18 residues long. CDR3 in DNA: TGTGCCAGCAGCATCCGGTTAGCGGGGGAGGGAATAACAGATACGCAGTATTTT. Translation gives CASSIRLAGEGITDTQYF. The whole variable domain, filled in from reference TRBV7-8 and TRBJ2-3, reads GAGVSQSPRYKVAKRGQDVALRCDPISGHVSLFWYQQALGQGPEFLTYFQNEAQLDKSGLPSDRFFAERPEGSVSTLKIQRTQQEDSAVYLCASSIRLAGEGITDTQYFGPGTRLTVL.

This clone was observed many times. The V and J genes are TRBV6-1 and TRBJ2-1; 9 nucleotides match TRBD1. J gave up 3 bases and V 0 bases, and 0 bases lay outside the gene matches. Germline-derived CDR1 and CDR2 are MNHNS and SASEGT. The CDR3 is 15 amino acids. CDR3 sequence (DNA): TGTGCCAGCAGTGAAGCGACAGGGGGCTACAATGAGCAGTTCTTC. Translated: CASSEATGGYNEQFF.

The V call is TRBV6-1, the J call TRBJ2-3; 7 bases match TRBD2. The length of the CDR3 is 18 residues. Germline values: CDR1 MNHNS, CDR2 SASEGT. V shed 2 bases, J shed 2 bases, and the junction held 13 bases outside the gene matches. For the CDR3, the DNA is TGTGCCAGCAGTGAATTTCAGGCTAGCGGACCACTCACAGATACGCAGTATTTT. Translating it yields CASSEFQASGPLTDTQYF.

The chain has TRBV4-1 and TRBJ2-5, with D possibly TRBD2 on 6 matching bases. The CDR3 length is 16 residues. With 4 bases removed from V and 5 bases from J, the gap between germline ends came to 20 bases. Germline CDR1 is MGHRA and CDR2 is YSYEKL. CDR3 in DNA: TGCGCCAGCAGCCCGACGTCCGGGTTCCGGGGGGAGACCCAGTACTTC. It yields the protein CASSPTSGFRGETQYF.

The CDR3 nucleotides are TGTGCCAGCAGCCGACAGGGACACTCCTACGAGCAGTACTTC. Translated: CASSRQGHSYEQYF. The J gene is TRBJ2-7, the V gene TRBV3-1 (or the pseudogene TRBV3-2), with TRBD1 matching 7 bases. The germline gives CDR1 LGHDT, CDR2 YNNKEL (reference sequence). This CDR3 has 14 amino acids. With V trimmed by 4 bases and J by 0 bases, 3 bases remained unmatched.

The CDR3 nucleotides read TGTGCCAGCAGTCCGCGAGGGGGCACTGAAGCTTTCTTT. Amino acids: CASSPRGGTEAFF. V and J are TRBV6-5 and TRBJ1-1; D may be TRBD1 (6 bases). The CDR3 runs 13 residues. The V end was cut by 5 bases, the J end by 4 bases, with 11 bases between. The germline gives CDR1 MNHEY, CDR2 SVGAGI.

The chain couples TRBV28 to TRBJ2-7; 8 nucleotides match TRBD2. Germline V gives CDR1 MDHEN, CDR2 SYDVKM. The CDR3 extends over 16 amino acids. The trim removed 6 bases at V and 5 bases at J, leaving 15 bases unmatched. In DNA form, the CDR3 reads TGTGCCAGCAGCCGGACCCTTTGGGGTAGCGGGAACGAGCAGTACTTC. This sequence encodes CASSRTLWGSGNEQYF. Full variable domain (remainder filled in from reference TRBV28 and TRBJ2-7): DVKVTQSSRYLVKRTGEKVFLECVQDMDHENMFWYRQDPGLGLRLIYFSYDVKMKEKGDIPEGYSVSREKKERFSLILESASTNQTSMYLCASSRTLWGSGNEQYFGPGTRLTVT.

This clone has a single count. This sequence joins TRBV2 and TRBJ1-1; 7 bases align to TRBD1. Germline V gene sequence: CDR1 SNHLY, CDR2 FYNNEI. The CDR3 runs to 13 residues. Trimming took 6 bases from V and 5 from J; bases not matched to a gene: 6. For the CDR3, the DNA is TGTGCCAGCAGAGAGAGCAGGGGGACTGAAGCTTTCTTT. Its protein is CASRESRGTEAFF.

As DNA, the CDR3 is TGTGCCAGCAGTGGAAGACAGAAACTGTTTTTT. Translation gives CASSGRQKLFF. This rearrangement joins TRBV25-1 to TRBJ1-4; D possibly corresponds to TRBD1 (5 bases). The germline V gene has CDR1 MGHDK and CDR2 SYGVNS. V shed 4 bases and J shed 11 bases, with 8 bases lying between them. The CDR3 is 11 amino acids.

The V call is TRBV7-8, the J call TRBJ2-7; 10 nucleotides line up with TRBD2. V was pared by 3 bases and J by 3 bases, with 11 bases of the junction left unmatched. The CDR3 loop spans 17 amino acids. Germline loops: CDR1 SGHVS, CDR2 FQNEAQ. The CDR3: CASSLFARTSGLYEQYF. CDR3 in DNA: TGTGCCAGCAGCTTGTTCGCTCGGACTAGCGGACTCTACGAGCAGTACTTC.

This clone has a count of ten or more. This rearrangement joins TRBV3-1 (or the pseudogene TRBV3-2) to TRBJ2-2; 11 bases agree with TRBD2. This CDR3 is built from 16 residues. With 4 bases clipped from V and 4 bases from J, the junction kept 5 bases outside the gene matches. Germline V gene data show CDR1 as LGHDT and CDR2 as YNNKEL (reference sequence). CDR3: CASSRPTSGATGELFF. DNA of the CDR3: TGTGCCAGCAGCCGACCGACTAGCGGGGCCACCGGGGAGCTGTTTTTT.

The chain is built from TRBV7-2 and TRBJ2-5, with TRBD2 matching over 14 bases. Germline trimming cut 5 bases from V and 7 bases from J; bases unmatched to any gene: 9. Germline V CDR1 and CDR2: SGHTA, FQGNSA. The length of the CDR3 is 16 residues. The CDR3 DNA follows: TGTGCCAGCAGCCCGGGACTAGCGGGGGCCCAAAGGACCCAGTACTTC. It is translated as CASSPGLAGAQRTQYF.

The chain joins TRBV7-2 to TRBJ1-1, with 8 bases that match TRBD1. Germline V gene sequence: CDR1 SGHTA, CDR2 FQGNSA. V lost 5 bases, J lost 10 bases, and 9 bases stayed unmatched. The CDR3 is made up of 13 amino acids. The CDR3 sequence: CASSRGQDRGAFF. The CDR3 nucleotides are TGTGCCAGCAGCCGGGGACAGGACCGGGGAGCTTTCTTT.

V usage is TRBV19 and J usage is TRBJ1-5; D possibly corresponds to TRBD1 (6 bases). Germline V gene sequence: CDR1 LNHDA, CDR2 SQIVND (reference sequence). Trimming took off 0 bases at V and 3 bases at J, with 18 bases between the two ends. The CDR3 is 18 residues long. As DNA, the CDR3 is TGTGCCAGTAGTATAGATGGGTTTCCAGGGGCCATCAATCAGCCCCAGCATTTT. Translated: CASSIDGFPGAINQPQHF.

CDR3 nucleotide sequence: TGTGCCAGCAGTCAATTATCAGGCTTCTTGAACACTGAAGCTTTCTTT. It is translated as CASSQLSGFLNTEAFF. The chain combines TRBV27 with TRBJ1-1; no firm D call. The CDR3 has 16 amino acids. The germline CDR1 and CDR2 sequences are MNHEY and SMNVEV (reference sequence). V was clipped by 5 bases and J by 0 bases, with 16 bases between them.

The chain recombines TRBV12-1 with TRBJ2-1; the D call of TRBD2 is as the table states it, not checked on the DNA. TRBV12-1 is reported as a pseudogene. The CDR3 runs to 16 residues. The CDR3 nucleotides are TGTGCCAGCAGCTTCTCCACTAGCGGAGCTCACAATGAGCAGTTCTTC. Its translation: CASSFSTSGAHNEQFF.

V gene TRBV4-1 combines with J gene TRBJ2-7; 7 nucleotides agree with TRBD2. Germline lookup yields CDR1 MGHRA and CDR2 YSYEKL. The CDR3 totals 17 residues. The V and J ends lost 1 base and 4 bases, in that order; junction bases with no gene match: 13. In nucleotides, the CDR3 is TGCGCCAGCAGCCAAGTTTTACAGCGGGGCCCTCGATACGAGCAGTACTTC. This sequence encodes CASSQVLQRGPRYEQYF.

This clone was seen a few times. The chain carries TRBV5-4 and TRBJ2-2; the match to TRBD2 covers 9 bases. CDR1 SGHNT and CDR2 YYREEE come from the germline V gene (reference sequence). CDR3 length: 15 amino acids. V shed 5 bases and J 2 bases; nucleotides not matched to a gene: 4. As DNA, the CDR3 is TGTGCCAGCAGGGCTAGCGGGACCAACACCGGGGAGCTGTTTTTT. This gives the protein CASRASGTNTGELFF. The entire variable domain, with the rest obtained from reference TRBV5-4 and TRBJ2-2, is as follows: ETGVTQSPTHLIKTRGQQVTLRCSSQSGHNTVSWYQQALGQGPQFIFQYYREEENGRGNFPPRFSGLQFPNYSSELNVNALELDDSALYLCASRASGTNTGELFFGEGSRLTVL.

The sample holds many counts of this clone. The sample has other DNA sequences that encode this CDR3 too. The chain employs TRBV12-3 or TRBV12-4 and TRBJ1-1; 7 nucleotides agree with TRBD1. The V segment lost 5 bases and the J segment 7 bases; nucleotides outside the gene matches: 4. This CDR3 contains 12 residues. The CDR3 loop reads CASSKTGYEAFF. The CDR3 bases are TGTGCCAGCAGTAAGACAGGGTATGAAGCTTTCTTT.

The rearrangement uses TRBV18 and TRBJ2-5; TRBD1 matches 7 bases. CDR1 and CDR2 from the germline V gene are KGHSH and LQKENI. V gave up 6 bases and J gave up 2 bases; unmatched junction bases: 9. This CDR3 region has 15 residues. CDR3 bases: TGTGCCAGCTCGCTATACCGGGACAGACAAGAGACCCAGTACTTC. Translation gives CASSLYRDRQETQYF.

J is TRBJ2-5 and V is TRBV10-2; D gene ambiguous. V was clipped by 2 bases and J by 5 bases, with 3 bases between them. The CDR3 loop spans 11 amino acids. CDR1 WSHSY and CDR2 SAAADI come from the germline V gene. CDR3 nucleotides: TGCGCCAGCAGTGAGCGGGAGACCCAGTACTTC. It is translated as CASSERETQYF.

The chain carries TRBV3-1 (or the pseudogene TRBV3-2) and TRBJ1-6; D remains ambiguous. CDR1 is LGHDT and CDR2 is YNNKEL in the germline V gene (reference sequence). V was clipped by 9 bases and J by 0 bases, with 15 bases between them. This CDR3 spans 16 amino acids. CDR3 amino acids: CASRRGESSYNSPLHF. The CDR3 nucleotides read TGTGCCAGTCGACGGGGTGAGAGCTCCTATAATTCACCCCTCCACTTT.

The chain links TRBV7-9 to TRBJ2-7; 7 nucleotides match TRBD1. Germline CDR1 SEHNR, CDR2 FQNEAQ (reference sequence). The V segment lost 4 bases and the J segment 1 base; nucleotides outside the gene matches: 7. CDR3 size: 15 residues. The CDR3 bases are TGTGCCAGCAGCTCCGCAGGGGGTAGGTCCTACGAGCAGTACTTC. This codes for CASSSAGGRSYEQYF. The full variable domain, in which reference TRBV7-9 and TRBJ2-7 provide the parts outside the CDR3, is DTGVSQNPRHKITKRGQNVTFRCDPISEHNRLYWYRQTLGQGPEFLTYFQNEAQLEKSRLLSDRFSAERPKGSFSTLEIQRTEQGDSAMYLCASSSAGGRSYEQYFGPGTRLTVT.

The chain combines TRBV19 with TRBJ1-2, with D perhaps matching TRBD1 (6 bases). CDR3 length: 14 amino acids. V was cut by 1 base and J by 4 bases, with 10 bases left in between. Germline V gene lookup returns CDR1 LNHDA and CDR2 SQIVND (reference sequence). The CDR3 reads CASSIGRQVYGYTF. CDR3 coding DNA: TGTGCCAGTAGTATAGGCCGACAGGTCTATGGCTACACCTTC.

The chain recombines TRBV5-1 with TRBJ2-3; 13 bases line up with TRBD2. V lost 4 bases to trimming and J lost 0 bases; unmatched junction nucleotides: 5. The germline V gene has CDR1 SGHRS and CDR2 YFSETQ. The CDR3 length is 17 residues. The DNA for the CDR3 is TGCGCCAGCAGCCTCGGGACTAGCGGGGTTAGCACAGATACGCAGTATTTT. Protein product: CASSLGTSGVSTDTQYF.